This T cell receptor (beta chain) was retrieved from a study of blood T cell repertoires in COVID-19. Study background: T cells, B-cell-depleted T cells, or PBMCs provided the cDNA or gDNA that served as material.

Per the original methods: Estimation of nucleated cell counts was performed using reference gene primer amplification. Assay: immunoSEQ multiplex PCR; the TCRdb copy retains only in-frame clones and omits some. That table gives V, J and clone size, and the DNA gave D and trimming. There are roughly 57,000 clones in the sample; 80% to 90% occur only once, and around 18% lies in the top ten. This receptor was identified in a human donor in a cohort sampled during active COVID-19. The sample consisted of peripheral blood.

This CDR3 is CASVTRPTSGGGGDTQYF. Written as DNA, the CDR3 is TGCGCCAGCGTCACCCGCCCGACTAGCGGGGGGGGTGGAGATACGCAGTATTTT. This rearrangement joins TRBV10-2 to TRBJ2-3; 14 bases fit TRBD2. Germline loops: CDR1 WSHSY, CDR2 SAAADI. This CDR3 is 18 amino acids long. V lost 8 bases and J lost 5; bases outside the gene matches: 15.